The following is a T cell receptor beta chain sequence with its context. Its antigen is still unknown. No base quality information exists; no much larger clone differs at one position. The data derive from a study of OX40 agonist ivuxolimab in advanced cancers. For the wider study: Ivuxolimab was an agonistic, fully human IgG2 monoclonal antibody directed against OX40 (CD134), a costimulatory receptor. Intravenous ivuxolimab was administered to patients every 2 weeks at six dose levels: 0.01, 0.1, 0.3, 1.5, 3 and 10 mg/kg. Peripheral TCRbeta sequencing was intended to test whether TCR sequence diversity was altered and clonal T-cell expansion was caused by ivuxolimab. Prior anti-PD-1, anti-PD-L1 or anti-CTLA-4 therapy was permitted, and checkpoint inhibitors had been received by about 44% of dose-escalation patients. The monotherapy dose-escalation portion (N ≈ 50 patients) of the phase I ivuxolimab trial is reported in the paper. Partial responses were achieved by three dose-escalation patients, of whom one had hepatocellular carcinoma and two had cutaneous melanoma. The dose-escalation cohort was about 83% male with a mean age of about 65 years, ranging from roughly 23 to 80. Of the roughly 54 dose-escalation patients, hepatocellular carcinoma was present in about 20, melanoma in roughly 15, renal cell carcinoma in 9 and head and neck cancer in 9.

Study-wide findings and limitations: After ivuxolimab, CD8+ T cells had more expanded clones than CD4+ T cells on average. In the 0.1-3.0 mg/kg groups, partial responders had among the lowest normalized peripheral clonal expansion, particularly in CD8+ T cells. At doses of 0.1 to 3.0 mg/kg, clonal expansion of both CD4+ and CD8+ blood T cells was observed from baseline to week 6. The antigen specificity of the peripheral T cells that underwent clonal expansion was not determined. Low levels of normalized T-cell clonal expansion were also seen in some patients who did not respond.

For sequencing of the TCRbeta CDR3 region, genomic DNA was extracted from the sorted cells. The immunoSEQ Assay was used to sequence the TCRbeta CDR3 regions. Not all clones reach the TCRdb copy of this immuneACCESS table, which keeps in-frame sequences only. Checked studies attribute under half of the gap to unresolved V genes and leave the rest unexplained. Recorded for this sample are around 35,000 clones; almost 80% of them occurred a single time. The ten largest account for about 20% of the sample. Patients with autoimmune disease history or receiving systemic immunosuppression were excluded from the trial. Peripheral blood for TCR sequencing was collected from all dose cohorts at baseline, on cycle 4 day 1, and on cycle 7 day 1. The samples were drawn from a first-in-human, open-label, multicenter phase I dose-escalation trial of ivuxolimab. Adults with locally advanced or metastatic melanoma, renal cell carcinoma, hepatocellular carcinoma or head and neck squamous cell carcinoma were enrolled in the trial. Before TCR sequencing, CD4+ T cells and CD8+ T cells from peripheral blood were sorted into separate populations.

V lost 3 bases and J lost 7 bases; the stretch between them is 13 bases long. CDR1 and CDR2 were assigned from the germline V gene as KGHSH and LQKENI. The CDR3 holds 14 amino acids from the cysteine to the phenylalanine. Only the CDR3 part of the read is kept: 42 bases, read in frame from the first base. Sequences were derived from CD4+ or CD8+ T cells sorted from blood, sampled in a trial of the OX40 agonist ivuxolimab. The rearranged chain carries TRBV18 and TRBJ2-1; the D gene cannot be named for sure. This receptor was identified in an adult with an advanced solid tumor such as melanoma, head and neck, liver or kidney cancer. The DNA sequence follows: TGTGCCAGCTCACCTGCGGACGGGTTGAATGAGCAGTTCTTC. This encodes CASSPADGLNEQFF.